A selection of T cell receptor beta chains follows, all from one sample in a study of cytotoxic CD8 clonotypes in ibrutinib-treated CLL. Assay used: immunoSEQ multiplex PCR; TCRdb lists only in-frame clones, some missing. The data hold about 330,000 clones, with under 70% observed a single time. The sequencing here drew on PBMCs, taken after 36 months of ibrutinib treatment. These receptors were obtained from a human donor with chronic lymphocytic leukemia. CDR3s include the opening cysteine and the closing phenylalanine or tryptophan. Fields, in order: D gene, J gene, clone size, V gene, CDR3 length, CDR3 protein, CDR3 DNA. The D gene is left open where the match is weak. The size field is filled for only some rows; it gives once, few, many or a size class.

d_call: TRBD2; j_call: TRBJ2-1; clone_size: once; v_call: TRBV7-3; cdr3_length: 18; cdr3_aa: CASSLIRKASGRYNEQFF; cdr3_nt: TGTGCCAGCAGCTTAATACGTAAGGCTAGCGGGAGGTACAATGAGCAGTTCTTC
d_call: TRBD1; j_call: TRBJ1-2; clone_size: few; v_call: TRBV20-1; cdr3_length: 11; cdr3_aa: CSADRAYGYTF; cdr3_nt: TGCAGTGCTGACAGGGCCTATGGCTACACCTTC
d_call: TRBD1; j_call: TRBJ2-7; clone_size: NA; v_call: TRBV7-8; cdr3_length: 13; cdr3_aa: CAILDRGSYEQYF; cdr3_nt: TGTGCCATACTTGACAGGGGTTCCTACGAGCAGTACTTC
d_call: TRBD1; j_call: TRBJ2-2; clone_size: NA; v_call: TRBV5-1; cdr3_length: 14; cdr3_aa: CASSLRGQSGELFF; cdr3_nt: TGCGCCAGCAGCCTCCGGGGACAGTCTGGGGAGCTGTTTTTT
d_call: NA; j_call: TRBJ1-2; clone_size: NA; v_call: TRBV5-1; cdr3_length: 16; cdr3_aa: CASSLASGPQGRGYTF; cdr3_nt: TGCGCCAGCAGCTTGGCCTCCGGGCCACAGGGACGTGGCTACACCTTC
d_call: TRBD1; j_call: TRBJ2-7; clone_size: NA; v_call: TRBV7-8; cdr3_length: 14; cdr3_aa: CASSAWTGPNEQYF; cdr3_nt: TGTGCCAGCAGCGCGTGGACAGGGCCGAACGAGCAGTACTTC
d_call: NA; j_call: TRBJ1-1; clone_size: NA; v_call: TRBV6-5; cdr3_length: 14; cdr3_aa: CASSEEGPGIAAFF; cdr3_nt: TGTGCCAGCAGTGAAGAGGGGCCGGGGATTGCAGCTTTCTTT
d_call: NA; j_call: TRBJ1-1; clone_size: NA; v_call: TRBV15; cdr3_length: 12; cdr3_aa: CATRMGGTEAFF; cdr3_nt: TGTGCCACCCGCATGGGGGGCACTGAAGCTTTCTTT
d_call: NA; j_call: TRBJ1-2; clone_size: once; v_call: TRBV29-1; cdr3_length: 11; cdr3_aa: CSVRGDYGYTF; cdr3_nt: TGCAGCGTGAGGGGGGACTATGGCTACACCTTC
d_call: TRBD2; j_call: TRBJ2-3; clone_size: NA; v_call: TRBV28; cdr3_length: 14; cdr3_aa: CASSPRPVAGVLDF; cdr3_nt: TGTGCCAGCAGTCCCCGGCCAGTAGCGGGAGTGCTAGATTTT
d_call: TRBD1; j_call: TRBJ2-5; clone_size: NA; v_call: TRBV2; cdr3_length: 14; cdr3_aa: CASRRTGGQETQYF; cdr3_nt: TGTGCCAGCAGAAGGACAGGGGGACAAGAGACCCAGTACTTC
d_call: NA; j_call: TRBJ1-1; clone_size: NA; v_call: TRBV9; cdr3_length: 15; cdr3_aa: CASSVDGGRGTEAFF; cdr3_nt: TGTGCCAGCAGCGTAGATGGGGGGCGCGGCACTGAAGCTTTCTTT
d_call: NA; j_call: TRBJ2-7; clone_size: NA; v_call: TRBV5-5; cdr3_length: 11; cdr3_aa: CASSSSYEQYF; cdr3_nt: TGTGCCAGCAGCTCGAGTTACGAGCAGTACTTC
d_call: NA; j_call: TRBJ1-2; clone_size: NA; v_call: TRBV27; cdr3_length: 15; cdr3_aa: CASRYPSAGTYGYTF; cdr3_nt: TGTGCCAGCAGATATCCTTCGGCAGGGACCTATGGCTACACCTTC
d_call: TRBD1; j_call: TRBJ2-1; clone_size: NA; v_call: TRBV11-1; cdr3_length: 15; cdr3_aa: CASSLRTGDYNEQFF; cdr3_nt: TGTGCCAGCAGCTTGAGGACAGGGGACTACAATGAGCAGTTCTTC
d_call: TRBD1; j_call: TRBJ2-2; clone_size: once; v_call: TRBV19; cdr3_length: 14; cdr3_aa: CASSMGQGAGELFF; cdr3_nt: TGTGCCAGTAGTATGGGACAGGGAGCCGGGGAGCTGTTTTTT
d_call: NA; j_call: TRBJ1-3; clone_size: few; v_call: TRBV9; cdr3_length: 12; cdr3_aa: CASQGWGNTIYF; cdr3_nt: TGTGCCAGCCAGGGGTGGGGAAACACCATATATTTT
d_call: NA; j_call: TRBJ1-4; clone_size: NA; v_call: TRBV27; cdr3_length: 14; cdr3_aa: CASSFLGWAEKLFF; cdr3_nt: TGTGCCAGCAGTTTTTTGGGTTGGGCAGAAAAACTGTTTTTT
d_call: TRBD1; j_call: TRBJ1-2; clone_size: NA; v_call: TRBV5-1; cdr3_length: 14; cdr3_aa: CASSLTGGAEGYTF; cdr3_nt: TGCGCCAGCAGCTTGACAGGGGGCGCGGAAGGCTACACCTTC
d_call: TRBD2; j_call: TRBJ2-3; clone_size: NA; v_call: TRBV9; cdr3_length: 17; cdr3_aa: CASSSQRGGSDTDTQYF; cdr3_nt: TGTGCCAGCAGCTCACAGCGGGGGGGCTCGGACACAGATACGCAGTATTTT
d_call: NA; j_call: TRBJ2-5; clone_size: NA; v_call: TRBV5-1; cdr3_length: 16; cdr3_aa: CASSKSGQPGRETQYF; cdr3_nt: TGCGCCAGCAGCAAGAGCGGGCAACCGGGGAGGGAGACCCAGTACTTC
d_call: NA; j_call: TRBJ1-5; clone_size: NA; v_call: TRBV6-6; cdr3_length: 13; cdr3_aa: CASSYSSNQPQHF; cdr3_nt: TGTGCCAGCAGTTACTCGAGTAACCAGCCCCAGCATTTT
d_call: NA; j_call: TRBJ1-2; clone_size: NA; v_call: TRBV28; cdr3_length: 12; cdr3_aa: CASSLGGNGYTF; cdr3_nt: TGTGCCAGCAGTTTAGGGGGGAACGGCTACACCTTC
d_call: TRBD1; j_call: TRBJ1-2; clone_size: NA; v_call: TRBV9; cdr3_length: 13; cdr3_aa: CASSVNRGYGYTF; cdr3_nt: TGTGCCAGCAGCGTGAACAGGGGGTATGGCTACACCTTC
d_call: NA; j_call: TRBJ1-5; clone_size: few; v_call: TRBV5-8; cdr3_length: 15; cdr3_aa: CASSFVRGGNQPQHF; cdr3_nt: TGTGCCAGCAGCTTTGTCAGGGGAGGCAATCAGCCCCAGCATTTT
d_call: NA; j_call: TRBJ2-1; clone_size: NA; v_call: TRBV4-2; cdr3_length: 15; cdr3_aa: CASSQVAGTYNEQFF; cdr3_nt: TGTGCCAGCAGCCAAGTCGCGGGGACATACAATGAGCAGTTCTTC
d_call: TRBD2; j_call: TRBJ2-1; clone_size: NA; v_call: TRBV5-1; cdr3_length: 17; cdr3_aa: CASSFGLAGLLGGEQFF; cdr3_nt: TGCGCCAGCAGCTTCGGTCTAGCGGGGCTCCTCGGTGGGGAGCAGTTCTTC
d_call: TRBD2; j_call: TRBJ2-5; clone_size: NA; v_call: TRBV4-1; cdr3_length: 17; cdr3_aa: CASSPWGLAGAPETQYF; cdr3_nt: TGCGCCAGCAGCCCCTGGGGACTAGCGGGAGCCCCCGAGACCCAGTACTTC
d_call: TRBD2; j_call: TRBJ2-5; clone_size: NA; v_call: TRBV2; cdr3_length: 15; cdr3_aa: CASSGGLAGQETQYF; cdr3_nt: TGTGCCAGCAGTGGGGGACTAGCGGGGCAAGAGACCCAGTACTTC